This entry is about one TCR beta chain. The data originate from a study of blood T cell repertoires in COVID-19. Study-wide background: The United States, Italy and Spain supplied acute and convalescent COVID-19 samples. PBMCs, B-cell-depleted T cells, or T cells were the source of the cDNA or gDNA that made up the material.

Original processing notes: Amplifying reference gene primers gave estimates of nucleated cell counts. Libraries were prepared by immunoSEQ multiplex PCR; TCRdb keeps only in-frame clonotypes and omits some of them. That table furnishes V, J and clone size, whereas the DNA furnished D and trimming. The table has roughly 160,000 clones, around 90% seen once. The V gene's germline CDR1 is SNHLY and CDR2 FYNNEI. The CDR3 runs to 14 residues. The J segment lost 1 base and the V segment lost 6 bases, leaving 5 bases of the junction unmatched. Sequenced input: peripheral blood. V usage is TRBV2 and J usage is TRBJ2-5, with 7 nucleotides matching TRBD1. The clonotype comes from a man aged 60 to 69 with acute or convalescent COVID-19. CDR3 DNA sequence: TGTGCCAGCAGGGAGACAGGGCCCCAAGAGACCCAGTACTTC. Its protein product is CASRETGPQETQYF.